These 19 T cell receptor beta chains were sequenced from one sample in a study of shared clonotypes between healthy human individuals. Sequenced by immunoSEQ multiplex PCR; TCRdb stores in-frame clones only, minus some. The table lists around 480,000 clones, 75% to 80% of them singletons. Sequenced input: PBMCs. These receptors all come from a middle-aged woman in good health. Some clones in this sample may be carry-over from other donors' samples.

V usage is TRBV11-2 and J usage is TRBJ2-1, with 8 bases fitting TRBD2. J lost 3 bases, V lost 5 bases, and 3 bases had no gene match. The germline gives CDR1 SGHAT, CDR2 FQNNGV. CDR3 length: 14 residues. The CDR3 nucleotides are TGTGCCAGCAGCCGCACTAGCGGCTACAATGAGCAGTTCTTC. Protein: CASSRTSGYNEQFF.

The V gene is TRBV29-1, the J gene TRBJ2-2, with 8 bases identical to TRBD1. Germline V gene data show CDR1 as SQVTM and CDR2 as ANQGSEA. J lost 7 bases, V lost 7 bases, and 5 bases had no gene match. CDR3 length: 12 amino acids. CDR3 amino acids: CSAGQGIGELFF. The CDR3 DNA follows: TGCAGCGCCGGACAGGGCATCGGGGAGCTGTTTTTT.

J is TRBJ1-5 and V is TRBV2, with D tentatively TRBD1 (5 bases). This CDR3 is 15 amino acids long. Germline V gene data show CDR1 as SNHLY and CDR2 as FYNNEI. The germline V and J ends were trimmed by 4 bases and 6 bases, with 16 bases remaining between them. In DNA, the CDR3 is TGTGCCAGCAGTGCCCAGCAGGGACTGACTCAGCCCCAGCATTTT. This translates into CASSAQQGLTQPQHF.

The chain uses TRBV7-9 and TRBJ1-2; 8 bases agree with TRBD1. CDR1 SEHNR and CDR2 FQNEAQ come from the germline V gene (reference sequence). This CDR3 has 15 residues. The V segment lost 11 bases and the J segment 0 bases; nucleotides outside the gene matches: 11. The CDR3 DNA sequence: TGTGCCTCATCCGGACAGGGAGGAGCTAACTATGGCTACACCTTC. Translating it yields CASSGQGGANYGYTF.

This chain connects TRBV9 to TRBJ1-2; 7 positions agree with TRBD1. J was trimmed by 4 bases and V by 1 base; bases with no gene match: 7. This CDR3 comprises 15 residues. Germline V gene data show CDR1 as SGDLS and CDR2 as YYNGEE. The CDR3 sequence is CASSVREQGFYGYTF. CDR3 in DNA: TGTGCCAGCAGCGTAAGGGAACAGGGGTTCTATGGCTACACCTTC.

The V and J genes are TRBV2 and TRBJ1-3; no reliable D call. This CDR3 contains 14 residues. Per the germline V gene, CDR1 is SNHLY and CDR2 is FYNNEI. Trimming pared 4 bases from V and 5 bases from J, leaving 12 bases between. CDR3 residues: CASSVPASRNTIYF. In nucleotides, the CDR3 is TGTGCCAGCAGTGTGCCCGCGTCAAGAAACACCATATATTTT.

The chain is built from TRBV6-5 and TRBJ1-1; TRBD1 agrees at 9 bases. The V and J ends lost 4 bases and 4 bases, in that order; junction bases with no gene match: 4. The CDR3 totals 14 residues. Germline CDR1 MNHEY, CDR2 SVGAGI. This chain's CDR3 is CASSSTGGSTEAFF. The DNA for the CDR3 is TGTGCCAGCAGTTCGACAGGGGGGAGCACTGAAGCTTTCTTT.

The CDR3 nucleotides are TGTGCCAGCAGCCAAGCAGTAGGGGCAACTGGGGCCAACGTCCTGACTTTC. This sequence encodes CASSQAVGATGANVLTF. The chain is built from TRBV4-2 and TRBJ2-6; D is perhaps TRBD1 (5 bases). The CDR3 totals 17 residues. Germline lookup yields CDR1 LGHNA and CDR2 YNFKEQ. V lost 1 base and J 2 bases, leaving 12 bases between the germline ends.

CDR3 DNA: TGTGCCTGGAGTGTACACCAGGGGGATCAGCCCCAGCATTTT. Protein: CAWSVHQGDQPQHF. The rearrangement uses TRBV30 and TRBJ1-5, with 7 bases aligning to TRBD1. V lost 0 bases, J lost 5 bases, and 4 bases stayed unmatched. Germline V CDR1 and CDR2: GTSNPN, SVGIG (reference sequence). This CDR3 is 14 amino acids long.

The gene calls are TRBV7-6 and TRBJ2-7; TRBD1 is a possible D gene (7 bases). The germline CDR1 and CDR2 sequences are SGHVS and FNYEAQ. The CDR3 length is 17 residues. V shed 5 bases and J shed 2 bases, with 22 bases lying between them. CDR3 protein: CASSHPLGSRGAYEQYF. CDR3 DNA: TGTGCCAGCAGCCACCCTCTCGGTAGCAGGGGGGCCTACGAGCAGTACTTC.

The genes are TRBV15 and TRBJ2-6, with D unclear. Germline V gene data show CDR1 as LNHNV and CDR2 as YYDKDF (reference sequence). The CDR3 is made up of 14 amino acids. Trimming removed 3 bases from V and 4 bases from J, with 7 bases in between. CDR3 bases: TGTGCCACCAGCAGGGCTCCCGGGGCCAACGTCCTGACTTTC. Translation gives CATSRAPGANVLTF.

In its sample, this clone was seen once. A single base is all that separates this from a far larger clone, so a read error is likely. The identical CDR3 is also encoded by other nucleotide sequences in the sample. The rearrangement links TRBV6-5 to TRBJ1-5, with D hard to call. In germline, CDR1 is MNHEY, CDR2 SVGAGI. The length of the CDR3 is 15 residues. Trimming left V 0 bases short and J 4 bases short, with 10 bases between. The CDR3 here is CASSYSSSPNQPQHF. As DNA, the CDR3 is TGTGCCAGCAGTTACTCGAGCAGCCCAAATCAGCCCCAGCATTTT.

The V call is TRBV4-3, the J call TRBJ2-4; no firm D call. The CDR3 loop spans 15 amino acids. CDR1 and CDR2 (germline): LGHNA, YSLEER. The V gene lost 0 bases and the J gene lost 0 bases, with 6 bases spanning the gap. The CDR3 DNA reads TGCGCCAGCAGCCAAGAACACGGAGCCAAAAACATTCAGTACTTC. The encoded protein is CASSQEHGAKNIQYF.

The rearrangement uses TRBV4-1 and TRBJ2-1; D tentatively fits TRBD1 or TRBD2 (6 bases each). Looked up from germline, CDR1 is MGHRA and CDR2 is YSYEKL. The CDR3 loop spans 20 amino acids. Trimming took 2 bases from V and 5 from J, leaving 28 bases between them. CDR3 in DNA: TGCGCCAGCAGCCAAAGTGGGCCAGGGGTATTGCGGGACGGTCACAATGAGCAGTTCTTC. This gives the protein CASSQSGPGVLRDGHNEQFF.

The gene calls are TRBV7-2 and TRBJ1-2; D call uncertain. The CDR3 contains 12 residues. Trimming removed 1 base at V and 6 bases at J, with 6 bases between. The germline gives CDR1 SGHTA, CDR2 FQGNSA. This CDR3 is CASSLERNGYTF. The CDR3 DNA is TGTGCCAGCAGCTTAGAAAGGAATGGCTACACCTTC. Supplemented by reference TRBV7-2 and TRBJ1-2, the full variable domain reads GAGVSQSPSNKVTEKGKDVELRCDPISGHTALYWYRQSLGQGLEFLIYFQGNSAPDKSGLPSDRFSAERTGGSVSTLTIQRTQQEDSAVYLCASSLERNGYTFGSGTRLTVV.

V usage is TRBV30 and J usage is TRBJ1-6; D perhaps matches TRBD1 (5 bases). CDR1 and CDR2 (germline): GTSNPN, SVGIG (reference sequence). CDR3 length: 11 amino acids. V dropped 3 bases and J dropped 10 bases, with 7 bases sitting between them. In DNA, the CDR3 is TGTGCCTGGAGCACAGGCTCACCCCTCCACTTT. Encoded protein: CAWSTGSPLHF.

The genes are TRBV4-2 and TRBJ1-1, with D tentatively TRBD1 (5 bases). CDR3 length: 14 residues. Trimming took off 1 base at V and 5 bases at J, with 11 bases between the two ends. Germline CDR1 LGHNA, CDR2 YNFKEQ. This CDR3 reads CASSQVTGGTEAFF. In DNA, the CDR3 is TGTGCCAGCAGCCAAGTAACAGGCGGGACTGAAGCTTTCTTT.

The rearrangement joins TRBV30 to TRBJ2-7; TRBD2 matches 11 bases. The CDR3 totals 15 residues. The germline V gene has CDR1 GTSNPN and CDR2 SVGIG (reference sequence). Trimming took 4 bases from V and 3 from J; bases not matched to a gene: 8. For the CDR3, the DNA is TGTGCCTGGACCCCCGGGCTAGCGGGGGGCTACGAGCAGTACTTC. Translating gives CAWTPGLAGGYEQYF. Looking up the rest from reference TRBV30 and TRBJ2-7 gives the full variable domain: SQTIHQWPATLVQPVGSPLSLECTVEGTSNPNLYWYRQAAGRGLQLLFYSVGIGQISSEVPQNLSASRPQDRQFILSSKKLLLSDSGFYLCAWTPGLAGGYEQYFGPGTRLTVT.

V usage is TRBV10-1 and J usage is TRBJ1-2; 12 bases fit TRBD1. Germline V lookup: CDR1 WNHNN, CDR2 SYGVQD (reference sequence). This CDR3 comprises 16 residues. After removal of 2 bases from V and 8 bases from J, the junction contained 9 bases not matched to a gene. For the CDR3, the DNA is TGCGCCAGCAGTGAGCCTCCGGGACAGGGGGCTGGAGGCTACACCTTC. Protein: CASSEPPGQGAGGYTF.